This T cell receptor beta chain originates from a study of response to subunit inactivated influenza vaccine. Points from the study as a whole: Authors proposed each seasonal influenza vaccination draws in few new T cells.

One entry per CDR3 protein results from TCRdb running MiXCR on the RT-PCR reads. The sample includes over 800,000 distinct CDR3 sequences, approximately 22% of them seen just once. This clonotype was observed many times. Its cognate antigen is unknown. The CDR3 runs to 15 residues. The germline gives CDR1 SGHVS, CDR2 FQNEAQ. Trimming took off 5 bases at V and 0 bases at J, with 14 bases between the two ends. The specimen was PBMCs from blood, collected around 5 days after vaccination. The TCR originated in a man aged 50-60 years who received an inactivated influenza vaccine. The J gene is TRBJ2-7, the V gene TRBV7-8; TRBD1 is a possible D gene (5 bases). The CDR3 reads CASSMTEAFSYEQYF. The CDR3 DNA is TGTGCCAGCAGCATGACAGAGGCCTTCTCCTACGAGCAGTACTTC.